This entry is about one T cell receptor beta chain. Antigen specificity is unknown. These data belong to a study of cytomegalovirus exposure and HLA in healthy donors. Points from the study as a whole: Several of the most significant clusters were apparently associated with common viral pathogens in a later analysis. DRB1 showed the most TCR associations and HLA-C the fewest in a later analysis, as rates varied by HLA locus. There were approximately 150 TCR beta chains listed as cytomegalovirus-associated. Associated with HLA alleles at 0.05 false discovery rate in a later analysis were 16,951 TCR beta sequences.

The length of the CDR3 is 13 residues. V was pared by 5 bases and J by 6 bases, with 7 bases of the junction left unmatched. CDR1 is SGHTA, CDR2 FQGTGA, per germline. The PCR made use of 60 Vbeta and 13 Jbeta primers. Profiled with immunoSEQ multiplex PCR; TCRdb holds only in-frame clones, not every one. Of approximately 110,000 clones listed, 60% to 75% are singletons. The genes are TRBV7-3 and TRBJ2-7; TRBD1 agrees at 7 bases. The receptor was isolated from a woman in her forties or fifties in good health and CMV-seropositive. Sample: PBMCs. The CDR3 DNA reads as TGTGCCAGCAGCGCGCGACAGGGCGCCGAGCAGTACTTC. This sequence encodes CASSARQGAEQYF.